The T cell receptor beta chain under discussion was sequenced for a study of T cell responses to AZD1222 COVID-19 vaccine. The overall study: Doses given second, at about 4 or about 12 weeks, were pooled.

Using immunoSEQ multiplex PCR, the repertoire was profiled, and TCRdb retains in-frame clones only, with some absent. The sample has 150,000 or so clones; roughly nine tenths are singletons. This sequence was found in an adult in good health. Sequenced here: peripheral blood, sampled on day 0 of AZD1222 vaccination.

For the CDR3, the DNA is TGTGCCAGCAGCTTAGTATTGATAGCAGGCACAGATACGCAGTATTTT. This encodes CASSLVLIAGTDTQYF. The chain couples TRBV11-3 to TRBJ2-3; no definite D call. The CDR3 is 16 amino acids. Germline CDR1 and CDR2: SGHNT and YENEEA. Trimming took off 1 base at V and 1 base at J, with 12 bases between the two ends.